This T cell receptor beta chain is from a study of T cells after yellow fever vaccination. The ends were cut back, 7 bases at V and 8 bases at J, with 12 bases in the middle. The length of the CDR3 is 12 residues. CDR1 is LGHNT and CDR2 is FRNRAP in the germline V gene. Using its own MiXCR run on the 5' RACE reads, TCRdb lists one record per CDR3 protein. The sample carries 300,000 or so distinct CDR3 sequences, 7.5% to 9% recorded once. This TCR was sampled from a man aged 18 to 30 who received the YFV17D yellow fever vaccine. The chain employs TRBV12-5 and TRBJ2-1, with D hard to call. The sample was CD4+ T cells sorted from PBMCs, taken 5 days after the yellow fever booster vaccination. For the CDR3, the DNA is TGTGCTAGTGCCATCTCCGCTGATGAGCAGTTCTTC. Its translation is CASAISADEQFF.